The 16 T cell receptor beta chains presented below share a single source sample, sequenced in a study of blood T cells in healthy people across ages. With a J-beta primer mix and a sample-barcoded 5' primer, a second PCR ran about 6 to 11 cycles. TCRdb re-analysed the 5' RACE reads in MiXCR, keeping a single row per CDR3 protein. Of 1.5 million to 2 million distinct CDR3 sequences in the sample, less than 50% are singletons; the top ten hold over 2%. What was sequenced was blood. These receptors came from a middle-aged woman in good health.

The chain combines TRBV20-1 with TRBJ1-5; 7 bases match TRBD1. The V segment lost 3 bases and the J segment 0 bases; nucleotides outside the gene matches: 11. CDR3 length: 17 residues. Germline V CDR1 and CDR2: DFQATT, SNEGSKA (reference sequence). This CDR3 is CSASPTGTAYSNQPQHF. The CDR3 nucleotides are TGCAGTGCTAGCCCCACCGGGACAGCCTATAGCAATCAGCCCCAGCATTTT.

The J gene is TRBJ1-1, the V gene TRBV29-1; the D gene is possibly TRBD1 (6 bases). There are 11 residues in the CDR3. V dropped 7 bases and J dropped 7 bases, with 13 bases sitting between them. Per the germline V gene, CDR1 is SQVTM and CDR2 is ANQGSEA. CDR3 in amino acids: CSARGPREAFF. Written as DNA, the CDR3 is TGCAGCGCCAGGGGTCCCCGTGAAGCTTTCTTT. Together with reference TRBV29-1 and TRBJ1-1, the CDR3 gives the full variable domain: SAVISQKPSRDICQRGTSLTIQCQVDSQVTMMFWYRQQPGQSLTLIATANQGSEATYESGFVIDKFPISRPNLTFSTLTVSNMSPEDSSIYLCSARGPREAFFGQGTRLTVV.

Points on this clonotype: A single base separates this from a much larger clone, so it may be a read error. The rearrangement joins TRBV20-1 to TRBJ2-1; 8 bases align to TRBD2. The trim removed 5 bases at V and 13 bases at J, leaving 16 bases unmatched. Germline V gives CDR1 DFQATT, CDR2 SNEGSKA (reference sequence). The CDR3 totals 14 residues. CDR3 bases: TGCAGTGCTGTCCGCGGGGGGCCCCAAGAGACCCAGTTCTTC. This sequence encodes CSAVRGGPQETQFF.

In its sample, this clonotype was seen once. The V and J genes are TRBV5-1 and TRBJ2-1, with D perhaps assigned TRBD1 or TRBD2 (5 bases each). V lost 4 bases and J 6 bases, leaving 11 bases between the germline ends. Looked up from germline, CDR1 is SGHRS and CDR2 is YFSETQ. This CDR3 contains 13 residues. CDR3 residues: CASSGRGANEQFF. The CDR3 region has the DNA TGCGCCAGCAGCGGCCGAGGGGCCAATGAGCAGTTCTTC.

The sample holds a few counts of this clonotype. This sequence joins TRBV27 and TRBJ1-2; 7 nucleotides match TRBD1. With 6 bases clipped from V and 0 bases from J, the junction kept 4 bases outside the gene matches. The CDR3 runs 14 residues. The germline CDR1 and CDR2 sequences are MNHEY and SMNVEV (reference sequence). CDR3 region: CASRGDRPNYGYTF. CDR3 nucleotides: TGTGCCAGCAGGGGGGACAGACCTAACTATGGCTACACCTTC.

With respect to this clonotype: The junction departs from germline at one end; a sequencing error may be responsible. V gene TRBV6-2 or TRBV6-3 combines with J gene TRBJ2-6, with a tentative D call TRBD2 (7 bases). The CDR3 loop spans 17 amino acids. CDR1 is MNHEY and CDR2 is SVGEGT in the germline V gene. As DNA, the CDR3 is TGTGCCAGCAAAGGGGGGGGGCTACCCTCTGGGGCCAACGCCCTGACTTTC. It yields the protein CASKGGGLPSGANALTF.

CDR3 sequence (DNA): TGCGCCAGCAGCGACCGGGACAGGGGTGTGTCTGGGGCCAACGTCCTGACTTTC. This codes for CASSDRDRGVSGANVLTF. The chain recombines TRBV4-1 with TRBJ2-6, with 10 bases identical to TRBD1. This CDR3 has 18 residues. With V trimmed by 5 bases and J by 1 base, 8 bases remained unmatched. From germline, CDR1 is MGHRA and CDR2 YSYEKL.

The chain uses TRBV24-1 and TRBJ2-1; D unclear. CDR3 length equals 15 residues. Trimming stripped 2 bases from V and 8 bases from J, with 15 bases between. Germline V lookup: CDR1 KGHDR, CDR2 SFDVKD. CDR3: CATSDSDRVNHEQFF. The CDR3 DNA follows: TGTGCCACCAGTGATTCCGACCGGGTGAACCATGAGCAGTTCTTC.

At least ten counts were recorded for this clonotype. The rearrangement links TRBV12-3 or TRBV12-4 to TRBJ1-2; D call uncertain. The V and J ends lost 3 bases and 4 bases respectively, with 6 bases between them. The length of the CDR3 is 12 residues. The CDR3 nucleotides read TGTGCCAGCAGTTTTTCCACCTATGGCTACACCTTC. Encoded protein: CASSFSTYGYTF.

The chain joins TRBV5-1 to TRBJ2-1; D is unresolved. Deletions cut 6 bases from V and 2 bases from J, with 12 bases between. The germline V gene encodes CDR1 SGHRS and CDR2 YFSETQ. The CDR3 contains 14 residues. CDR3 in DNA: TGCGCCAGCACCGGACCCTTCGCCTACAATGAGCAGTTCTTC. Protein: CASTGPFAYNEQFF.

The chain uses TRBV9 and TRBJ2-5, with 9 bases fitting TRBD1. CDR1 is SGDLS, CDR2 YYNGEE, per germline. Trimming cost V 3 bases and J 2 bases; bases outside gene matches: 5. This CDR3 contains 15 residues. CDR3 nucleotide sequence: TGTGCCAGCAGCGCGGGGGACAGGGCACAAGAGACCCAGTACTTC. Protein: CASSAGDRAQETQYF.

This clonotype came up a few times. The chain links TRBV7-9 to TRBJ2-5; D may be TRBD2 (7 bases). The CDR3 extends over 13 amino acids. The germline V gene encodes CDR1 SEHNR and CDR2 FQNEAQ (reference sequence). Trimming shortened V by 8 bases and J by 3 bases, and 13 bases separated the two germline ends. This CDR3 reads CASLGGGEETQYF. CDR3 DNA: TGTGCCAGCTTGGGGGGGGGCGAAGAGACCCAGTACTTC.

V and J are TRBV7-2 and TRBJ2-4, with a possible D match to TRBD1 (6 bases). The DNA end is more similar to TRBJ2-7, so the J call may be wrong. Germline lookup yields CDR1 SGHTA and CDR2 FQGNSA. This CDR3 has 14 amino acids. The CDR3 DNA sequence: TGTGCCAGCAGCCGTCTGGGGGCGCGAGGCGAGCAGTACTTC. This codes for CASSRLGARGEQYF.

This clonotype occurred once. The chain employs TRBV4-3 and TRBJ2-3, with D possibly called TRBD1 or TRBD2 (5 bases each). Trimming pared 3 bases from V and 3 bases from J, leaving 16 bases between. The CDR3 sequence is 16 residues long. Germline V lookup: CDR1 LGHNA, CDR2 YSLEER. The CDR3 region has the DNA TGCGCCAGCAGCCAGATGGGGACCATGGGAACAGATACGCAGTATTTT. Translated, it gives CASSQMGTMGTDTQYF.

This chain joins TRBV9 and TRBJ2-1, with 15 nucleotides matching TRBD2. V shed 3 bases, J shed 1 base, and the junction held 2 bases outside the gene matches. This CDR3 is 17 amino acids long. Germline CDR1 is SGDLS and CDR2 is YYNGEE. CDR3 DNA sequence: TGTGCCAGCAGCGCAGGGACTAGCGGGGGGTCCTACAATGAGCAGTTCTTC. It yields the protein CASSAGTSGGSYNEQFF.

The chain combines TRBV20-1 with TRBJ2-5; 13 bases align to TRBD2. With 5 bases clipped from V and 7 bases from J, the junction kept 7 bases outside the gene matches. The CDR3 contains 14 residues. Germline CDR1 and CDR2: DFQATT and SNEGSKA (reference sequence). CDR3 amino acids: CSAEGLAGSGTQYF. CDR3 DNA: TGCAGTGCTGAGGGACTAGCGGGGTCCGGGACCCAGTACTTC.